Below, 11 T cell receptor beta chains from the same sample are listed, as sequenced in a study of cytomegalovirus exposure and HLA in healthy donors. The PCR made use of 60 Vbeta and 13 Jbeta primers. Assay used: immunoSEQ multiplex PCR; TCRdb lists only in-frame clones, some missing. The sample comprises under 150,000 clones, around 80% of which are singletons, and 3.5% to 5.5% rests with the top ten. Sequenced sample: PBMCs. These TCRs come from a woman aged 40 to 50 in good health and CMV-seropositive.

The V gene is TRBV28, the J gene TRBJ1-5, with D uncertain. Germline V lookup: CDR1 MDHEN, CDR2 SYDVKM. V lost 11 bases to trimming and J lost 3 bases, with 20 bases between them. This CDR3 has 15 residues. DNA for the CDR3: TGTGCCGCTGGCCGGACCTCCGGGAACAATCAGCCCCAGCATTTT. Residues: CAAGRTSGNNQPQHF.

V usage is TRBV19 and J usage is TRBJ1-2; weak D call: TRBD1 (5 bases). The germline gives CDR1 LNHDA, CDR2 SQIVND (reference sequence). V lost 3 bases to trimming and J lost 6 bases, with 14 bases between them. This CDR3 is 14 amino acids long. The CDR3 DNA sequence: TGTGCCAGTAGTATTCCAGGGCGTATCGATGGCTACACCTTC. This gives the protein CASSIPGRIDGYTF.

The genes are TRBV7-3 and TRBJ2-1; tentative D call: TRBD2 (6 bases). V was trimmed by 6 bases and J by 6 bases, leaving 18 bases between them. CDR3 size: 15 residues. Germline V gives CDR1 SGHTA, CDR2 FQGTGA. The CDR3 reads CASSFGSHLGNEQFF. CDR3 in DNA: TGTGCCAGCAGTTTCGGGAGTCACCTCGGCAATGAGCAGTTCTTC.

The chain uses TRBV18 and TRBJ2-3; possible D gene TRBD2, 5 bases. The germline gives CDR1 KGHSH, CDR2 LQKENI. Trimming pared 2 bases from V and 4 bases from J, leaving 10 bases between. The CDR3 is 14 residues long. CDR3 nucleotide sequence: TGTGCCAGCTCACCAGGGCTAGCCCCAGATACGCAGTATTTT. Protein product: CASSPGLAPDTQYF.

The genes are TRBV7-2 and TRBJ2-3; 10 bases fit TRBD2. Germline CDR1 and CDR2: SGHTA and FQGNSA. With 7 bases clipped from V and 7 bases from J, the junction kept 11 bases outside the gene matches. This CDR3 spans 15 amino acids. Written as DNA, the CDR3 is TGTGCCAGCACTGGGTCAAGCGGGGGGGCATATACGCAGTATTTT. Amino acid sequence: CASTGSSGGAYTQYF.

This rearrangement joins TRBV27 to TRBJ2-7; 11 nucleotides match TRBD2. V shed 5 bases and J 2 bases; nucleotides not matched to a gene: 8. CDR1 is MNHEY, CDR2 SMNVEV, per germline (reference sequence). The CDR3 length is 16 residues. Here the CDR3 reads CASSASLAGGPYEQYF. For the CDR3, the DNA is TGTGCCAGCAGTGCGTCTCTAGCGGGAGGCCCCTACGAGCAGTACTTC.

This rearrangement joins TRBV5-4 to TRBJ2-1; tentatively, D is TRBD2 (5 bases). This CDR3 region has 15 residues. Germline CDR1 and CDR2: SGHNT and YYREEE (reference sequence). V was trimmed by 0 bases and J by 0 bases, leaving 7 bases between them. The CDR3 nucleotides are TGTGCCAGCAGCTTGGCGCTAGCCTCCTACAATGAGCAGTTCTTC. Protein sequence: CASSLALASYNEQFF.

V is TRBV4-1 and J is TRBJ2-3; 9 nucleotides agree with TRBD2. V trimming: 8 bases; J trimming: 4 bases; junction bases outside the gene matches: 16. This CDR3 has 17 residues. Germline CDR1 reads MGHRA; CDR2 reads YSYEKL. CDR3 DNA sequence: TGCGCCAGCCGCGGGGGGGGCAAGAGACTAGCGGCAGATACGCAGTATTTT. This encodes CASRGGGKRLAADTQYF.

The rearrangement uses TRBV9 and TRBJ1-3, with D possibly matching TRBD1 (6 bases). Germline CDR1 reads SGDLS; CDR2 reads YYNGEE. Trimming removed 0 bases at V and 2 bases at J, with 6 bases between. The CDR3 length is 14 residues. This CDR3 is CASSVAGAGNTIYF. CDR3 nucleotides: TGTGCCAGCAGCGTAGCAGGGGCTGGAAACACCATATATTTT.

CDR3 bases: TGCGCCAGCAGCTTGGCCGGGACTAGCGTCCCGGAGACCCAGTACTTC. Translation gives CASSLAGTSVPETQYF. The chain combines TRBV5-1 with TRBJ2-5, with 10 positions matching TRBD2. J lost 5 bases, V lost 0 bases, and 7 bases had no gene match. The CDR3 totals 16 residues. Per the germline V gene, CDR1 is SGHRS and CDR2 is YFSETQ.

This rearrangement joins TRBV27 to TRBJ1-1; D not resolved. Germline loops: CDR1 MNHEY, CDR2 SMNVEV (reference sequence). The CDR3 loop spans 14 amino acids. The germline V and J ends were trimmed by 3 bases and 0 bases, with 8 bases remaining between them. This CDR3 is CASSFSGMNTEAFF. In DNA, the CDR3 is TGTGCCAGCAGTTTCTCAGGAATGAACACTGAAGCTTTCTTT.